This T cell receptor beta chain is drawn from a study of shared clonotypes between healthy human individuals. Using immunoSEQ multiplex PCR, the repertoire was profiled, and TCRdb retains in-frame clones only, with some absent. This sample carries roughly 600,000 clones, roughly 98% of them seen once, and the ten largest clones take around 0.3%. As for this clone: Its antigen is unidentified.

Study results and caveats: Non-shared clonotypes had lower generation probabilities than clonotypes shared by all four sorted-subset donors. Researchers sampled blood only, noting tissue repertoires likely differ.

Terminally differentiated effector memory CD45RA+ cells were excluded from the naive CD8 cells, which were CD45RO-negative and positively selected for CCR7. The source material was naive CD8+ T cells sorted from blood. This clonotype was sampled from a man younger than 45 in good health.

CDR3 DNA sequence: TGTGCCAGCAGCCACGGACCGCTTTTCTACGAGCAGTACTTC. It specifies CASSHGPLFYEQYF. The chain joins TRBV11-2 to TRBJ2-7; D unresolved. Trimming removed 5 bases at V and 3 bases at J, with 14 bases between. The germline V gene has CDR1 SGHAT and CDR2 FQNNGV. The CDR3 spans 14 residues.